This TCR beta chain was obtained from a study of blood T cell repertoires in COVID-19. Turning to the study itself: Acute-phase and convalescent COVID-19 samples originated in the United States, Italy and Spain.

This clone was recorded only once. Source study methods: Amplification of reference gene primers was used by the study to estimate nucleated cell counts. Generated by immunoSEQ multiplex PCR, the TCRdb table keeps only in-frame clones and is missing some. V and J calls and clone size follow that table, whereas D and trimming were derived from the DNA. The sample consists of roughly 100,000 clones, around 75% of them appearing once. The V end was cut by 4 bases, the J end by 0 bases, with 3 bases between. This CDR3 is built from 12 residues. Germline V CDR1 and CDR2: SGHNT, YYREEE (reference sequence).

The sample consisted of peripheral blood. This receptor was identified in a human donor with acute or convalescent COVID-19. The donor label of this sample is uncertain. The J gene is TRBJ2-3, the V gene TRBV5-4; unclear D gene. The CDR3 nucleotides are TGTGCCAGCAGCCGGAGCACAGATACGCAGTATTTT. Translating it yields CASSRSTDTQYF.